This T cell receptor (beta chain) derives from a study of PD-1 blockade in classical Hodgkin lymphoma. Assay: immunoSEQ multiplex PCR; the TCRdb copy retains only in-frame clones and omits some. The sample carries fewer than 35,000 clones, roughly 90% recorded once. Indicated time point: cycle 4 day 1 (C4D1), after around six weeks of nivolumab. Exposure to brentuximab vedotin varied, and each patient had relapsed following autologous stem cell transplantation. Researchers used magnetic negative selection to pull out pure CD4+ T cells from thawed PBMCs. General study findings and limits: By cycle point C4D1, TCR diversity had risen significantly in CD4+ cells (but not CD8+ cells).

A note on this clone: Its antigen is still unknown.

The V end lost 2 bases, the J end lost 4 bases, and 12 bases lay between the germline ends. The germline gives CDR1 SGHNT, CDR2 YYREEE (reference sequence). The CDR3 length is 14 residues. The J gene is TRBJ1-2, the V gene TRBV5-4; no reliable D call. This receptor was obtained from a human donor with classical Hodgkin lymphoma. The sample consisted of CD4+ T cells from blood, taken before the fourth cycle of nivolumab. The CDR3 is CASSFGGQFYGYTF. In DNA form, the CDR3 reads TGTGCCAGCAGCTTTGGAGGGCAATTCTATGGCTACACCTTC.